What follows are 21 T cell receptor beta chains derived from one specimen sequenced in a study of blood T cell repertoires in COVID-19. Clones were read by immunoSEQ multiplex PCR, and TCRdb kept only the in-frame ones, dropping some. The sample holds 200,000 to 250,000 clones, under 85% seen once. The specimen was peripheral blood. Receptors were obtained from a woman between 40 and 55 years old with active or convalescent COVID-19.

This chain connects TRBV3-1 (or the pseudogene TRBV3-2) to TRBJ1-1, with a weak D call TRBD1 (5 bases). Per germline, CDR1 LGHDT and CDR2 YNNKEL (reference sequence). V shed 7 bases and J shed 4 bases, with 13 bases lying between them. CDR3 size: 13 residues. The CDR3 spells CASTLQGSTEAFF. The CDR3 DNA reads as TGTGCCAGCACCCTCCAGGGTTCCACTGAAGCTTTCTTT.

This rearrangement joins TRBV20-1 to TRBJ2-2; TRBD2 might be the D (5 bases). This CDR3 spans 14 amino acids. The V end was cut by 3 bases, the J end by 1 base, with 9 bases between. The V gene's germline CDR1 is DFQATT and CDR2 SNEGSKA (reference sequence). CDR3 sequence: CSASFSENTGELFF. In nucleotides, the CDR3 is TGCAGTGCTAGTTTTAGCGAGAACACCGGGGAGCTGTTTTTT.

Written as DNA, the CDR3 is TGTGCCAGCGGAACTCCTCGGGGGGGGAAGAGTACGAACACCATATATTTT. Translating gives CASGTPRGGKSTNTIYF. V and J are TRBV9 and TRBJ1-3; D is possibly TRBD1 (5 bases). Looked up from germline, CDR1 is SGDLS and CDR2 is YYNGEE. The CDR3 extends over 17 amino acids. V dropped 7 bases and J dropped 7 bases, with 27 bases sitting between them.

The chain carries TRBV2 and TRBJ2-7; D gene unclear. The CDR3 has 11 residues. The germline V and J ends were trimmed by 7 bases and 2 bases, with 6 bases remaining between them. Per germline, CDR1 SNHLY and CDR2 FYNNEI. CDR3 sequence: CASTPAYEQYF. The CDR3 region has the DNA TGTGCCAGCACACCGGCCTACGAGCAGTACTTC. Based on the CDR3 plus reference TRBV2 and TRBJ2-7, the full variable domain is EPEVTQTPSHQVTQMGQEVILRCVPISNHLYFYWYRQILGQKVEFLVSFYNNEISEKSEIFDDQFSVERPDGSNFTLKIRSTKLEDSAMYFCASTPAYEQYFGPGTRLTVT.

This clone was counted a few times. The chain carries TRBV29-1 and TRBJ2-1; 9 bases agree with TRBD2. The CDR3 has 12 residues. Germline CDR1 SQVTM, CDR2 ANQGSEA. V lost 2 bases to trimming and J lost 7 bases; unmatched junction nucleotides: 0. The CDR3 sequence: CSVELAGNEQFF. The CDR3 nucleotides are TGCAGCGTTGAACTAGCGGGGAATGAGCAGTTCTTC.

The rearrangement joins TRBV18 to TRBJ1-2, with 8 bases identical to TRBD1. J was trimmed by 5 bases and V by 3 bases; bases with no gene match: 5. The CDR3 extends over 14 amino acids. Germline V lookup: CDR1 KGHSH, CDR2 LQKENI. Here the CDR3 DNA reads TGTGCCAGCTCACCCACCGGGACAGGATATGGCTACACCTTC. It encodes CASSPTGTGYGYTF.

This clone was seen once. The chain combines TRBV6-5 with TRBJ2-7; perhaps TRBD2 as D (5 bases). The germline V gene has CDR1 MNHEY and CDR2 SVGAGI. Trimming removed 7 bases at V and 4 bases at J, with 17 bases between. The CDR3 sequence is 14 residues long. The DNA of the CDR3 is TGTGCCAGCATAGGCCCCGGGGTAAGATACGAGCAGTACTTC. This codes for CASIGPGVRYEQYF.

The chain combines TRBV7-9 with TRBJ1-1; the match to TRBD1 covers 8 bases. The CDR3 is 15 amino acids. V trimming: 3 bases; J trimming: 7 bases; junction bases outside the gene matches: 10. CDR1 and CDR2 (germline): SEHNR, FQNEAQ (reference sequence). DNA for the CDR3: TGTGCCAGCAGCTTCGCCGGGACAGGAGCTAGTGAAGCTTTCTTT. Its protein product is CASSFAGTGASEAFF.

This CDR3 reads CASSPAGRNEKLFF. The CDR3 DNA is TGTGCCAGCAGCCCAGCGGGCAGGAATGAAAAACTGTTTTTT. The chain uses TRBV3-1 (or the pseudogene TRBV3-2) and TRBJ1-4; no clear D gene. The germline CDR1 and CDR2 sequences are LGHDT and YNNKEL (reference sequence). The V end lost 4 bases, the J end lost 5 bases, and 11 bases lay between the germline ends. This CDR3 comprises 14 residues.

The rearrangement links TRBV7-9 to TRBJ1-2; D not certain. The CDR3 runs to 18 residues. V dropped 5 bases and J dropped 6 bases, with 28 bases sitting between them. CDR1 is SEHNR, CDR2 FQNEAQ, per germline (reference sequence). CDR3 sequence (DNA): TGTGCCAGCAGCCCTTCTGTCACAGAGGGCTATCAACTCGATGGCTACACCTTC. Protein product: CASSPSVTEGYQLDGYTF. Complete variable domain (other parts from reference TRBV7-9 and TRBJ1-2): DTGVSQNPRHKITKRGQNVTFRCDPISEHNRLYWYRQTLGQGPEFLTYFQNEAQLEKSRLLSDRFSAERPKGSFSTLEIQRTEQGDSAMYLCASSPSVTEGYQLDGYTFGSGTRLTVV.

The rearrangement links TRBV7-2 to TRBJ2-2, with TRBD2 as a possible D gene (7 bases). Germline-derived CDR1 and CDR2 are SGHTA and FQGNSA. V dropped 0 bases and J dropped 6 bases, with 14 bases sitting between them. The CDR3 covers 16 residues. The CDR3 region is CASSLAGGARAGELFF. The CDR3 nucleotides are TGTGCCAGCAGCTTAGCAGGGGGGGCCCGTGCCGGGGAGCTGTTTTTT.

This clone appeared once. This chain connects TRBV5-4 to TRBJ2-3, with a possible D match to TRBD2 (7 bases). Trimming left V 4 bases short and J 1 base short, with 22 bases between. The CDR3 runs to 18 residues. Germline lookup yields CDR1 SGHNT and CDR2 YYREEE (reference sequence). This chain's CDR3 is CASSPSRGRARGTDTQYF. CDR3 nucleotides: TGTGCCAGCAGCCCCTCAAGGGGGAGGGCTCGGGGCACAGATACGCAGTATTTT.

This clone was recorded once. The CDR3 DNA is TGCGCCAGCAGCTTGGGGAGGTCCAACTATGGCTACACCTTC. Its protein is CASSLGRSNYGYTF. This chain connects TRBV5-1 to TRBJ1-2; D is uncertain. The CDR3 runs to 14 residues. V was trimmed by 0 bases and J by 2 bases, leaving 8 bases between them. Per germline, CDR1 SGHRS and CDR2 YFSETQ.

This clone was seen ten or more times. The CDR3 protein is CASSVGRHNEQFF. CDR3 bases: TGTGCCAGCAGCGTAGGCAGGCACAATGAGCAGTTCTTC. The rearrangement joins TRBV9 to TRBJ2-1; D not resolved. Trimming cost V 0 bases and J 5 bases, with 6 bases left between them. Looked up from germline, CDR1 is SGDLS and CDR2 is YYNGEE. CDR3 length equals 13 residues.

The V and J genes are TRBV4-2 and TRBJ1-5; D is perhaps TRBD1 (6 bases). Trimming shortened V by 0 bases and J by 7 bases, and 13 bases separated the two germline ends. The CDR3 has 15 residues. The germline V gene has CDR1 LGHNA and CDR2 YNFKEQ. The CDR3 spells CASSQDQGSRQPQHF. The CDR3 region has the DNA TGTGCCAGCAGCCAAGACCAGGGGTCCCGGCAGCCCCAGCATTTT.

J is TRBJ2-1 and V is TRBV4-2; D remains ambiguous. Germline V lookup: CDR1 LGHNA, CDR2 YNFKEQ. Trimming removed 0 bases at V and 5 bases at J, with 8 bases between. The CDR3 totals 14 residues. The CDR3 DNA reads TGTGCCAGCAGCCAAGAGTACCAGAACAATGAGCAGTTCTTC. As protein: CASSQEYQNNEQFF.

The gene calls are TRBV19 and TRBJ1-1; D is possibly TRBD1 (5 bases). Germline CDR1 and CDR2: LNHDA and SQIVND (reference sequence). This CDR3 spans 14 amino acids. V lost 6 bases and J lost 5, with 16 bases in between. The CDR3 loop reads CASRSQGIVTEAFF. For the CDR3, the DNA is TGTGCCAGTAGGAGTCAGGGTATCGTGACTGAAGCTTTCTTT.

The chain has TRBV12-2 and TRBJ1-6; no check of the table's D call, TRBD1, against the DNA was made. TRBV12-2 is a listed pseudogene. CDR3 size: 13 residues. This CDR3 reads CASRLVTGPPLHF. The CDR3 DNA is TGTGCAAGTCGCTTAGTTACAGGTCCACCCCTCCACTTT.

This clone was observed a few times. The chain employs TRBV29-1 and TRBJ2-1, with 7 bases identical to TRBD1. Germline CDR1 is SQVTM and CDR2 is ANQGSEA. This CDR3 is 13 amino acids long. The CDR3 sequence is CSLEGAFRNEQFF. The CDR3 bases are TGCAGTTTAGAGGGGGCCTTCCGCAATGAGCAGTTCTTC.

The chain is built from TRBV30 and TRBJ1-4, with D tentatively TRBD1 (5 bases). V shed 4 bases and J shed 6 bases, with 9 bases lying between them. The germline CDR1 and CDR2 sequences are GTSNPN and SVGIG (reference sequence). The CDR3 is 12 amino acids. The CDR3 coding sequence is TGTGCCTGGACCAGGGAGGATGAAAAACTGTTTTTT. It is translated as CAWTREDEKLFF.

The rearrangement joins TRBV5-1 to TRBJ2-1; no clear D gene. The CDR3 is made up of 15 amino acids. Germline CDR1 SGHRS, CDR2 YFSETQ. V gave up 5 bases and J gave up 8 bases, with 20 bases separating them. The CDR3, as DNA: TGCGCCAGCAGATTACAGCCAGGTTCCAAGGATGAGCAGTTCTTC. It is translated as CASRLQPGSKDEQFF.